The rows below give T cell receptor beta chains drawn from one sample of a study of cytomegalovirus exposure and HLA in healthy donors. Using immunoSEQ multiplex PCR, the repertoire was profiled, and TCRdb retains in-frame clones only, with some absent. The table lists more than 150,000 clones, around 82% of them singletons. Sequencing input: PBMCs. These receptors were taken from a young woman in good health and CMV-seropositive. The CDR3 runs from the conserved cysteine through the conserved F or W. The D gene is left open where the match is weak. A clone size is listed for some rows: how often the clone was seen (once, few, many), or a class if it is expanded.

DNA,CDR3,J,D,size,V
TGTGCCAGCAGTGGGACAGGGGGGCAGCCCCAGCATTTT,CASSGTGGQPQHF,TRBJ1-5,TRBD1,-,TRBV11-1
TGTGCCAGTAGTATAGCACGCGGACTGACCTACTCTTATGGCTACACCTTC,CASSIARGLTYSYGYTF,TRBJ1-2,-,-,TRBV19
TGTGCCAGCAGCCCAAACTTGGACAGGGGTCACGAGCAGTACTTC,CASSPNLDRGHEQYF,TRBJ2-7,TRBD1,-,TRBV11-2
TGTGCCAGCAGCTTAGATGGTTCGGGATACAATGAGCAGTTCTTC,CASSLDGSGYNEQFF,TRBJ2-1,-,-,TRBV7-7
TGTGCCAGCAGCCAAGAAGGTTCGAGCGGGCCTAGCACAGATACGCAGTATTTT,CASSQEGSSGPSTDTQYF,TRBJ2-3,-,-,TRBV4-2
TGCGCCAGCAGCTACTACACAGGGGGCACTGAAGCTTTCTTT,CASSYYTGGTEAFF,TRBJ1-1,TRBD1,-,TRBV4-1
TGTGCCAGCAGCCACGACAGGGGTACCACCGGGGAGCTGTTTTTT,CASSHDRGTTGELFF,TRBJ2-2,TRBD1,once,TRBV13
TGTGCCAGCAGCGGAAAGACAGGGGGTGTGGTAGAGACCCAGTACTTC,CASSGKTGGVVETQYF,TRBJ2-5,TRBD1,-,TRBV9
TGCGCCAGCAGCCTTAGCGGGGGACCCTCCTACGAGCAGTACTTC,CASSLSGGPSYEQYF,TRBJ2-7,TRBD2,-,TRBV5-1
TGTGCCAGCAGGGGTGGCGGCAGAGCCGGGGAGCAGTACTTC,CASRGGGRAGEQYF,TRBJ2-7,-,few,TRBV7-3
TGCGCCAGCAGCCTAGGACAGGGATTCCCCGAGCAGTACTTC,CASSLGQGFPEQYF,TRBJ2-7,TRBD1,-,TRBV5-1
TGCGCCAGCAGCACAAGACAGGGGAGCATGTCCTACAATGAGCAGTTCTTC,CASSTRQGSMSYNEQFF,TRBJ2-1,TRBD1,-,TRBV5-1
TGTGCCACCAGCGGGGGGAGCCCTGGAAACACCATATATTTT,CATSGGSPGNTIYF,TRBJ1-3,-,-,TRBV15
TGCGCCAGCAGCTTGACTAGCGGGGGGAGCTACGAGCAGTACTTC,CASSLTSGGSYEQYF,TRBJ2-7,TRBD2,-,TRBV5-1
TGTGCCACCGGGGGACAGGGGAGGACAGAGACCCAGTACTTC,CATGGQGRTETQYF,TRBJ2-5,TRBD1,-,TRBV6-5
TGTGCCAGCAGCCCTATTTTTACGGGAATCTACGAGCAGTACTTC,CASSPIFTGIYEQYF,TRBJ2-7,-,-,TRBV14
TGCAGCGCTGTTACATTCGCGAACACCGGGGAGCTGTTTTTT,CSAVTFANTGELFF,TRBJ2-2,-,-,TRBV29-1
TGTGCCAGCAACGAACAGGGGGCCTATGGCTACACCTTC,CASNEQGAYGYTF,TRBJ1-2,TRBD1,few,TRBV25-1
TGTGCCAGCAGCTCCGGGGGGGCTACGAATACGCAGTATTTT,CASSSGGATNTQYF,TRBJ2-3,TRBD2,-,TRBV5-5
TGCGCCAGCAGTGGACGGACTGGTCTAGCGGGTTTGGCGCAGTTCTTC,CASSGRTGLAGLAQFF,TRBJ2-1,TRBD2,-,TRBV10-2
TGTGCCAGCAGCTTAGCGGGGGGGCAGGAGACCCAGTACTTC,CASSLAGGQETQYF,TRBJ2-5,TRBD2,-,TRBV13
TGCGCCAGCAGCTTGGTTGGCGGAGCTCACACAGATACGCAGTATTTT,CASSLVGGAHTDTQYF,TRBJ2-3,-,-,TRBV5-1